One and the same sample provided the 20 T cell receptor beta chains below, sequenced in a study of cytomegalovirus exposure and HLA in healthy donors. Vbeta (60) and Jbeta (13) primers were used in the PCR. The assay was immunoSEQ multiplex PCR, and TCRdb's table has in-frame clones only and misses some. The sample carries 140,000 to 150,000 clones, approximately 70% recorded once. Sequencing input: PBMCs. The origin of the receptors is a woman aged 60 to 75 in good health and CMV-seropositive.

This chain joins TRBV28 and TRBJ1-1; 8 bases line up with TRBD1. This CDR3 comprises 15 residues. Losses at the gene ends were 5 bases for V and 2 bases for J; bases not matched to a gene: 7. Germline values: CDR1 MDHEN, CDR2 SYDVKM. CDR3 nucleotide sequence: TGTGCCAGCAGTCCCCTCGGACAGGGTAACACTGAAGCTTTCTTT. This gives the protein CASSPLGQGNTEAFF.

In nucleotides, the CDR3 is TGTGCCAGCAGTGGGCGGGAGCCCCGACTTATGATAAACAATGAGCAGTTCTTC. This encodes CASSGREPRLMINNEQFF. The V call is TRBV2, the J call TRBJ2-1; 7 nucleotides match TRBD2. The CDR3 consists of 18 residues. The germline V gene has CDR1 SNHLY and CDR2 FYNNEI. The V and J ends lost 4 bases and 5 bases, in that order; junction bases with no gene match: 17.

The CDR3 sequence is CASSLGQGRQYGYTF. Here the CDR3 DNA reads TGTGCCAGCAGCTTAGGACAGGGGCGACAGTATGGCTACACCTTC. The chain joins TRBV7-9 to TRBJ1-2, with TRBD1 matching 8 bases. Germline CDR1 is SEHNR and CDR2 is FQNEAQ (reference sequence). V trimming: 1 base; J trimming: 5 bases; junction bases outside the gene matches: 6. The CDR3 has 15 residues.

This clone was seen a single time. The chain carries TRBV2 and TRBJ1-5; 7 bases are shared with TRBD1. The CDR3 contains 14 residues. The V and J ends lost 7 bases and 4 bases, in that order; junction bases with no gene match: 7. Germline V gene sequence: CDR1 SNHLY, CDR2 FYNNEI. CDR3 bases: TGTGCCAGCACTGGGACAGCCGGGAATCAGCCCCAGCATTTT. It yields the protein CASTGTAGNQPQHF.

The chain joins TRBV19 to TRBJ1-4; 9 bases align to TRBD1. The germline gives CDR1 LNHDA, CDR2 SQIVND (reference sequence). This CDR3 spans 15 amino acids. Losses at the gene ends were 7 bases for V and 7 bases for J; bases not matched to a gene: 10. The DNA for the CDR3 is TGTGCCAGTACGAGACAGGGGGACTTCGGTGAAAAACTGTTTTTT. This codes for CASTRQGDFGEKLFF.

The V gene is TRBV6-1, the J gene TRBJ2-7; 10 positions match TRBD1. Germline V gene data show CDR1 as MNHNS and CDR2 as SASEGT. Trimming removed 7 bases from V and 3 bases from J; junction bases left unmatched: 9. There are 15 residues in the CDR3. In DNA form, the CDR3 reads TGTGCCAGCAACCGACTGGACAGGGGGAACTACGAGCAGTACTTC. Translation gives CASNRLDRGNYEQYF.

V and J are TRBV5-4 and TRBJ2-5, with TRBD2 matching 7 bases. The V and J ends lost 0 bases and 2 bases, in that order; junction bases with no gene match: 7. In germline, CDR1 is SGHNT, CDR2 YYREEE (reference sequence). This CDR3 contains 16 residues. The CDR3 DNA sequence: TGTGCCAGCAGCTTGGCGGGGGGACCGAATCAAGAGACCCAGTACTTC. Residues: CASSLAGGPNQETQYF.

J is TRBJ2-7 and V is TRBV27, with D maybe TRBD2 (7 bases). The germline CDR1 and CDR2 sequences are MNHEY and SMNVEV (reference sequence). V shed 5 bases and J shed 3 bases, with 11 bases lying between them. CDR3 size: 13 residues. The CDR3 spells CASSLGGGYEQYF. The CDR3 DNA reads as TGTGCCAGCAGTCTAGGGGGGGGCTACGAGCAGTACTTC.

The chain couples TRBV28 to TRBJ2-1; D not resolved. The CDR3 has 10 amino acids. V was trimmed by 10 bases and J by 4 bases, leaving 5 bases between them. Per the germline V gene, CDR1 is MDHEN and CDR2 is SYDVKM. CDR3: CATQYNEQFF. The CDR3 DNA sequence: TGTGCCACCCAGTACAATGAGCAGTTCTTC.

The rearrangement joins TRBV19 to TRBJ2-5; 9 bases are a match to TRBD2. The CDR3 is 14 residues long. The germline V gene encodes CDR1 LNHDA and CDR2 SQIVND (reference sequence). V was pared by 4 bases and J by 5 bases, with 5 bases of the junction left unmatched. The CDR3 DNA follows: TGTGCCAGTAGTACCGGACTAGCGCGGGAGACCCAGTACTTC. It specifies CASSTGLARETQYF.

The chain couples TRBV4-1 to TRBJ2-2, with D possibly matching TRBD2 (6 bases). Trimming removed 4 bases from V and 4 bases from J, with 13 bases in between. The CDR3 sequence is 15 residues long. CDR1 is MGHRA and CDR2 is YSYEKL in the germline V gene. This CDR3 is CASSRGGDFTGELFF. The CDR3 bases are TGCGCCAGCAGCCGTGGCGGGGACTTCACCGGGGAGCTGTTTTTT.

For the CDR3, the DNA is TGTGCCAGCACTCCCGGACTAGCGGGATACGACGAGCAGTACTTC. This gives the protein CASTPGLAGYDEQYF. This sequence joins TRBV6-5 and TRBJ2-5, with 12 bases identical to TRBD2. The end of the DNA fits TRBJ2-7 better, so the J call may be wrong. From germline, CDR1 is MNHEY and CDR2 SVGAGI. The CDR3 is 15 amino acids.

The CDR3 nucleotides are TGTGCCAGCTCACCGCAGCGGGAGGGCGAGCAGTACTTC. It yields the protein CASSPQREGEQYF. The rearrangement links TRBV18 to TRBJ2-7; 10 positions match TRBD2. This CDR3 is 13 amino acids long. Unmatched junction bases numbered 2, after V lost 3 bases and J lost 6 bases. The germline V gene has CDR1 KGHSH and CDR2 LQKENI.

The rearrangement joins TRBV7-2 to TRBJ2-7, with no clear D. This CDR3 region has 14 residues. V lost 1 base and J lost 2, with 9 bases in between. Per the germline V gene, CDR1 is SGHTA and CDR2 is FQGNSA. The DNA of the CDR3 is TGTGCCAGCAGCTTAGTTGGGCCTACCTACGAGCAGTACTTC. It codes for CASSLVGPTYEQYF.

The CDR3 DNA reads TGTGCCAGCAGCGTAGGGGCCACCTCTGGAAACACCATATATTTT. Residues: CASSVGATSGNTIYF. The J gene is TRBJ1-3, the V gene TRBV9; no clear D gene. V dropped 0 bases and J dropped 0 bases, with 7 bases sitting between them. CDR3 length: 15 amino acids. Per the germline V gene, CDR1 is SGDLS and CDR2 is YYNGEE.

The chain carries TRBV28 and TRBJ1-2; 9 bases line up with TRBD1. The junction had 5 bases not matched to a gene; V was cut back by 7 bases and J by 2 bases. CDR3 length equals 14 residues. Germline CDR1 and CDR2: MDHEN and SYDVKM. In DNA form, the CDR3 reads TGTGCCAGCACCACGACAGGGGGAAACTATGGCTACACCTTC. Its protein is CASTTTGGNYGYTF.

The chain links TRBV7-8 to TRBJ1-2; TRBD1 is a possible D gene (5 bases). The V end was cut by 5 bases, the J end by 5 bases, with 9 bases between. This CDR3 has 12 residues. Germline V gene lookup returns CDR1 SGHVS and CDR2 FQNEAQ. CDR3 in DNA: TGTGCCAGCAGCCCCAGACAGTATGGCTACACCTTC. Protein product: CASSPRQYGYTF.

This rearrangement joins TRBV5-4 to TRBJ1-1, with a possible D match to TRBD1 (5 bases). CDR1 and CDR2 from the germline V gene are SGHNT and YYREEE (reference sequence). The CDR3 contains 16 residues. The V gene lost 3 bases and the J gene lost 1 base, with 16 bases spanning the gap. The CDR3 here is CASSSGGIGQNTEAFF. DNA for the CDR3: TGTGCCAGCAGCTCGGGGGGGATCGGACAGAACACTGAAGCTTTCTTT.

This sequence joins TRBV27 and TRBJ2-5; 12 nucleotides line up with TRBD2. CDR3 length: 15 residues. V lost 2 bases to trimming and J lost 4 bases; unmatched junction nucleotides: 2. In germline, CDR1 is MNHEY, CDR2 SMNVEV (reference sequence). CDR3 DNA: TGTGCCAGCAGTTTAGGGGGACTAGCGGGAGAGACCCAGTACTTC. Translated, it gives CASSLGGLAGETQYF.

This clone was counted a single time. The chain combines TRBV10-3 with TRBJ1-2, with a possible D match to TRBD1 (6 bases). The germline V gene has CDR1 ENHRY and CDR2 SYGVKD. V was shortened by 4 bases and J by 7 bases, with 13 bases between the two germline ends. The CDR3 has 13 amino acids. CDR3 sequence reads: CAISGNREGGYTF. The CDR3 region has the DNA TGTGCCATCAGTGGAAACAGGGAGGGTGGCTACACCTTC.